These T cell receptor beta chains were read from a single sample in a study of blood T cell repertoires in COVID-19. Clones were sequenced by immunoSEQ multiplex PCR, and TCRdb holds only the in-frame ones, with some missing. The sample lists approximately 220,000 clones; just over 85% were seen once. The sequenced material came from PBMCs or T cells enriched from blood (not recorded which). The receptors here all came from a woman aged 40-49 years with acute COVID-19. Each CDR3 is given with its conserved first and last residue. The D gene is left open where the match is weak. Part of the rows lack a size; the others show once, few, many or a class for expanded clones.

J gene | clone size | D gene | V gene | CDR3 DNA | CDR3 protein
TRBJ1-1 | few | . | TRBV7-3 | TGTGCCAGCTCGCGTCCGAGAGCGGAGACTGAAGCTTTCTTT | CASSRPRAETEAFF
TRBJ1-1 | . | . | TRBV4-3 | TGCGCCAGCAGCCAAGGGTACAGGGACACTGAAGCTTTCTTT | CASSQGYRDTEAFF
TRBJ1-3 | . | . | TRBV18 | TGTGCCAGCTCCCCGTCCCCACAGGGTGCTACTGGAAACACCATATATTTT | CASSPSPQGATGNTIYF
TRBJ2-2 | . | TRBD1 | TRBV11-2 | TGTGCCAGCAGCTTCGGGACAGGGTTCCCCGGGGAGCTGTTTTTT | CASSFGTGFPGELFF
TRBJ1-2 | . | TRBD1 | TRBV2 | TGTGCCAGCAGTGATGGGACAGGGGGCATCACTAACTATGGCTACACCTTC | CASSDGTGGITNYGYTF
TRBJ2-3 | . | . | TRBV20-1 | TGCAGTGCTAGTGGCCGGGGGGCTAGCACAGATACGCAGTATTTT | CSASGRGASTDTQYF
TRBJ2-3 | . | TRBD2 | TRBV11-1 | TGTGCCAGCAGCGAAGCGGGGGGGCCTTCAGATACGCAGTATTTT | CASSEAGGPSDTQYF
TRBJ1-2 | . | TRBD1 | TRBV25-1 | TGTGCCAGCAGTGAATTCGGACAGGGTAGGGCCTACACCTTC | CASSEFGQGRAYTF
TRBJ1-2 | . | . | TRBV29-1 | TGCAGCGTTAACGGCAGGGAGGGGGTAGGCTATGGCTACACCTTC | CSVNGREGVGYGYTF
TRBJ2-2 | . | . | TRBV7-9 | TGTGCCAGCAGCCGAGAGGAGACCGGGGAGCTGTTTTTT | CASSREETGELFF
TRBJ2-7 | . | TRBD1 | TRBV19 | TGTGCCAGTACCTCTACCGACAGGGCCAAGCACGAGCAGTACTTC | CASTSTDRAKHEQYF
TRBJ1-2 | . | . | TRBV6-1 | TGTGCCAGCACCACGGGGGACCCCGTCCTCTATGGCTACACCTTC | CASTTGDPVLYGYTF
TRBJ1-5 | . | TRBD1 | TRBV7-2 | TGTGCCAGCAGCCCAGGGGGACAGCCAAATCAGCCCCAGCATTTT | CASSPGGQPNQPQHF
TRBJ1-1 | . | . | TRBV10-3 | TGTGCCATCAGTGAGAATATTGGACAATCTAACCCTGAAGCTTTCTTT | CAISENIGQSNPEAFF
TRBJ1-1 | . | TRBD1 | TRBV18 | TGTGCCAGCTCACCACAAGGGACAGCAGGATTGGGTGAAGCTTTCTTT | CASSPQGTAGLGEAFF
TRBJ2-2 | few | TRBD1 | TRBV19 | TGTGCCAGTAGGGGACAGGGGGAATTAGGCGGGGAGCTGTTTTTT | CASRGQGELGGELFF
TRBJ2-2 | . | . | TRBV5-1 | TGCGCCAGCAGCTTTCGTACAGCGAACACCGGGGAGCTGTTTTTT | CASSFRTANTGELFF
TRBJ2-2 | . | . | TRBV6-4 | TGTGCCAGCAGCTTCGGGGGAACCGGGGAGCTGTTTTTT | CASSFGGTGELFF
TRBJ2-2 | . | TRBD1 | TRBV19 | TGTGCCAGTAGTAAAAGGGGGACAGGGGGCGCGGAATCCGGGGAGCTGTTTTTT | CASSKRGTGGAESGELFF
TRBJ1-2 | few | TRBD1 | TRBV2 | TGTGCCAGCAGTAAGGAGGGACAGCCAGCTAACTATGGCTACACCTTC | CASSKEGQPANYGYTF
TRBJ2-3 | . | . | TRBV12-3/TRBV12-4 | TGTGCCAGCATGATGGGGCCGGATACGCAGTATTTT | CASMMGPDTQYF
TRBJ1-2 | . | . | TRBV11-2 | TGTGCCAGCAGCTTAGCCCCTACAGGGAGTGGCTACACCTTC | CASSLAPTGSGYTF
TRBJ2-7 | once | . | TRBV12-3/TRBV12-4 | TGTGCCAGCAGTTTAATCCTGGGAGACGAGCAGTACTTC | CASSLILGDEQYF
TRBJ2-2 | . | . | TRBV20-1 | TGCAGTGCTAGAGCAGGAGGCGGCATGTTTTTT | CSARAGGGMFF
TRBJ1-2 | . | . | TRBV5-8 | TGTGCCAGCAGCTTGGGATACTCGGATCGGCTGCGGGGCTACACCTTC | CASSLGYSDRLRGYTF
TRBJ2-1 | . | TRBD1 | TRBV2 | TGTGCCATCTCGGACAGGATAGGTGAGCAGTTCTTC | CAISDRIGEQFF
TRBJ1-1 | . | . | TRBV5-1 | TGCGCCAGCAGCCCGGTTCAAATGAACACTGAAGCTTTCTTT | CASSPVQMNTEAFF
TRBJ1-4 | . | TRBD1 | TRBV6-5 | TGTGCCAGCAGTAACAGGGGATCGGCTAATGAAAAACTGTTTTTT | CASSNRGSANEKLFF
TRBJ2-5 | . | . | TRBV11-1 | TGTGCCAGCAGCTTACTGGGCTGGGAGACCCAGTACTTC | CASSLLGWETQYF
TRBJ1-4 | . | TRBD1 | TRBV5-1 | TGCGCCAGCAGCCTAGATACAGGGGCTATTAATGAAAAACTGTTTTTT | CASSLDTGAINEKLFF
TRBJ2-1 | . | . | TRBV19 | TGTGCCAGTAGATCCCGGGGTTCGGTAGATGAGCAGTTCTTC | CASRSRGSVDEQFF
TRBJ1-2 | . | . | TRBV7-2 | TGTGCCAGCAGCACCGGACAGCACTATGGCTACACCTTC | CASSTGQHYGYTF
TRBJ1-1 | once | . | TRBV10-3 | TGTGCCATCAGTGAGTCAAACAGGGCGGACACTGAAGCTTTCTTT | CAISESNRADTEAFF
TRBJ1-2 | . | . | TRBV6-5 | TGTGCCAGCAGTTACTCAGGGGGTGGGTATGGCTACACCTTC | CASSYSGGGYGYTF
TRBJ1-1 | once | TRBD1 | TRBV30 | TGTGCCTGGAGTGCGTCGGACAGGGTGCTTGAAGCTTTCTTT | CAWSASDRVLEAFF
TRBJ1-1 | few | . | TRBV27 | TGTGCCAGCAGTTTACGGGGGAACACTGAAGCTTTCTTT | CASSLRGNTEAFF
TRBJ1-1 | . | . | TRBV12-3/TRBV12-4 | TGTGCCAGCAGCGATCAGGGGAACACTGAAGCTTTCTTT | CASSDQGNTEAFF
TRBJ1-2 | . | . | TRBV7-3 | TGTGCCAGCAGCTTAGGTGGTCGAGCGAACTATGGCTACACCTTC | CASSLGGRANYGYTF
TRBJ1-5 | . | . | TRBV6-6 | TGTGCCAGCAGTTACGGGGGAGGGAGCAATCAGCCCCAGCATTTT | CASSYGGGSNQPQHF
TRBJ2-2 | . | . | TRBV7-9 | TGTGCCAGCAAGTATTTCGGGGTCGGAGGCGGGGAGCTGTTTTTT | CASKYFGVGGGELFF
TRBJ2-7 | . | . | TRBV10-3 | TGTGCCATCAGGACAGGAGAGAACTACGAGCAGTACTTC | CAIRTGENYEQYF
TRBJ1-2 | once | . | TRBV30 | TGTGCCTGGGGGCGAGAAACCCGCCAGGACTATGGCTACACCTTC | CAWGRETRQDYGYTF
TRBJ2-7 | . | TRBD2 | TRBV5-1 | TGCGCCAGCGCCCGACGAGCGGGGACCTCCTACGAGCAGTACTTC | CASARRAGTSYEQYF
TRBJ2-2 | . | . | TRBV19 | TGTGCCAGTAGTACCATGACTACCGGGGAGCTGTTTTTT | CASSTMTTGELFF
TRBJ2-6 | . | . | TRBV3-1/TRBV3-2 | TGTGCCAGCAGCCAAGAAGGGGCCGGGGCCAACGTCCTGACTTTC | CASSQEGAGANVLTF
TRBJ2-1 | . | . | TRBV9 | TGTGCCAGCTCAGGGGGGAGTACGGGCAATGAGCAGTTCTTC | CASSGGSTGNEQFF
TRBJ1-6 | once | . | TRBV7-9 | TGTGCCAGCAGCCGGTTGACAGGTGGGAGCTCCTATAATTCACCCCTCCACTTT | CASSRLTGGSSYNSPLHF
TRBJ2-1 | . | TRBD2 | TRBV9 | TGTGCCAGCAGCGGATCCCTCTCTGCGGGGGGCTACAATGAGCAGTTCTTC | CASSGSLSAGGYNEQFF
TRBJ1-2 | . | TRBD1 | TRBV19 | TGTGCCAGTAGTCCATACAGGGGAGCTAACTATGGCTACACCTTC | CASSPYRGANYGYTF
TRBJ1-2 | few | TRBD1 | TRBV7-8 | TGTGCCAGCAGCTCGGACAGGCGCGGGCACTATGGCTACACCTTC | CASSSDRRGHYGYTF
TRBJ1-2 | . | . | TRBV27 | TGTGCCAGCGGACATATTGACGGAAACTATGGCTACACCTTC | CASGHIDGNYGYTF
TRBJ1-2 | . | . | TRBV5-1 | TGCGCCAGCAGCAGGGCCGGACAGTATGGCTACACCTTC | CASSRAGQYGYTF
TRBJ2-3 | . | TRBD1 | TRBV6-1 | TGTGCCAGCAGTGAAGACTGGGGGACAGGGGGCAAAGATACGCAGTATTTT | CASSEDWGTGGKDTQYF
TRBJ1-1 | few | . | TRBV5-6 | TGTGCCAGCAGGCGGGGGGTTAACACTGAAGCTTTCTTT | CASRRGVNTEAFF
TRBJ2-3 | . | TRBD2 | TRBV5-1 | TGCGCCAGCAGCCCCGGACTAGCGGGGGCGGGAGATACGCAGTATTTT | CASSPGLAGAGDTQYF
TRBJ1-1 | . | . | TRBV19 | TGTGCCAGTAGTATTGGGGCTATTAACACTGAAGCTTTCTTT | CASSIGAINTEAFF
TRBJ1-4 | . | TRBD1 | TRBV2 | TGTGCCAGCAGTGTGACAGGGGGCGAAAAACTGTTTTTT | CASSVTGGEKLFF
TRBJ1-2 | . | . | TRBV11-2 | TGTGCCAGCAGCCCAACGAAGGACAGCTATGGCTACACCTTC | CASSPTKDSYGYTF
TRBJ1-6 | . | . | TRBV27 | TGTGCCAGCAGTTTATATCTATCGGGGGGGGAAGCGGATTCACCCCTCCACTTT | CASSLYLSGGEADSPLHF